The text below deals with one T cell receptor (beta chain). V lost 6 bases and J lost 1; bases outside the gene matches: 6. From germline, CDR1 is SGHRS and CDR2 YFSETQ. The CDR3 contains 14 residues. Original processing notes: Amplification from reference gene primers served as the basis for estimated nucleated cell counts. Measured with immunoSEQ multiplex PCR; TCRdb has only the in-frame clones, and not every one. The D gene and trimming were derived from the DNA, and the V and J assignments and clone size from that table. The sample includes under 300,000 clones, 83% of them seen just once. The data belong to a study of blood T cell repertoires in COVID-19. Background on the study: Some COVID-19 samples were acute and others convalescent; all came from the United States, Italy and Spain. From T cells, B-cell-depleted T cells, or PBMCs came the material, which was cDNA or gDNA.

This receptor was taken from a woman aged 50 to 60 who had recovered from COVID-19. Sequenced material: peripheral blood. The V call is TRBV5-1, the J call TRBJ2-5; 7 bases are shared with TRBD1. In DNA form, the CDR3 reads TGCGCCAGCACCCCAGGACAGGCCCAAGAGACCCAGTACTTC. This sequence encodes CASTPGQAQETQYF.